Included here is one T cell receptor beta chain sequence, with context. The antigen is not known. This sample stems from a study of post-analysis software for immune sequencing data. CDR1 and CDR2 from the germline V gene are DFQATT and SNEGSKA (reference sequence). This CDR3 is built from 19 residues. The ends lost 4 bases at V and 5 bases at J; junction bases unmatched: 22. Study outcomes and limitations: Same-batch preparations were strongly co-clustered by F measure. Those with multiple sclerosis, the patient group, showed significantly lower normalized Chao1 diversity than controls. Higher frequency in patients than in controls was seen for five TRBV segments, with TRBV5-6, TRBV5-1 and TRBV20-1 among them.

Every TCR beta cDNA library bore unique molecular identifiers. TCRdb ran MiXCR on the PCR reads and lists one entry per CDR3 protein. Counted here are 700,000 to 800,000 distinct CDR3 sequences, 30% occurring once; the ten biggest clones make up under 0.7%. Specimen: blood. This chain connects TRBV20-1 to TRBJ2-1; 8 nucleotides align to TRBD2. The receptor's source is a girl aged 5 to 17 with multiple sclerosis. The CDR3 coding sequence is TGCAGTGCTACGCGGAACCCGAAACCTACTAGCGGAAGAGACAATGAGCAGTTCTTC. Translating it yields CSATRNPKPTSGRDNEQFF.